This is a list of T cell receptor beta chains from one sample in a study of post-analysis software for immune sequencing data. TCRdb reprocessed the PCR reads via MiXCR and lists one record per CDR3 protein. In the table there are about half a million distinct CDR3 sequences, roughly 45% of which are singletons. The sample comprised blood. The receptors here all came from a girl aged 5-17 years with multiple sclerosis. Each CDR3 is given with its conserved first and last residue. The D gene is left open where the match is weak. Some rows have no size entry. The others give once, few or many, or a class for an expanded clone.

j_call clone_size d_call v_call cdr3_nt cdr3_aa
TRBJ1-3 . . TRBV20-1 TGCAGTGCTCCCGGGGCCGGGGCTGGAAACACCATATATTTT CSAPGAGAGNTIYF
TRBJ2-7 . . TRBV27 TGTGCCAGCAGTTTATATTGGGGGATTTCCTACGAGCAGTACTTC CASSLYWGISYEQYF
TRBJ1-1 . . TRBV10-3 TGTGCCATCAGTGGGGATTCCGAAGCTTTCTTT CAISGDSEAFF
TRBJ2-7 . . TRBV7-9 TGTGCCAGCAGCAACCGGGAATCCTACGAGCAGTACTTC CASSNRESYEQYF
TRBJ2-7 . . TRBV20-1 TGCAGTGCGGAAATTCGGGAGTGGGAGCAGTACTTC CSAEIREWEQYF
TRBJ2-2 . . TRBV12-3/TRBV12-4 TGTGCCAGCAGTTGGTGGGGGACTAACACCGGGGAGCTGTTTTTT CASSWWGTNTGELFF
TRBJ2-1 medium-sized . TRBV24-1 TGTGCCACCAGTGATTTTAGTGAGGGAGCACTTAATGAGCAGTTCTTC CATSDFSEGALNEQFF
TRBJ1-2 . . TRBV6-2/TRBV6-3 TGTGCCAGCAGTCCCGGGGGAGTTAACTATGGTTACACCTTC CASSPGGVNYGYTF
TRBJ2-1 . . TRBV6-2/TRBV6-3 TGTGCCAGCGCCGACTATTATGAGCAGTTCTTC CASADYYEQFF
TRBJ2-1 . . TRBV7-3 TGTGCCAGCAGCTTAACATCGGCCGGCGAGGAGCACAATGAGCAGTTCTTC CASSLTSAGEEHNEQFF
TRBJ2-3 few TRBD2 TRBV12-3/TRBV12-4 TGTGCCAGCAGTTTAGCGGCGGGAGGGAACACAGATACGCAGTATTTT CASSLAAGGNTDTQYF
TRBJ2-1 . . TRBV9 TGTGCCAGCAGCGTAAATTTGAATGAGCAGTTCTTC CASSVNLNEQFF
TRBJ2-7 . . TRBV18 TGTGCCAGCTCAGAATCCCACTACCTGCGCGAGCAGTACTTC CASSESHYLREQYF
TRBJ2-5 . . TRBV6-5 TGTGCCAGCAGTTACTCGGGGTGGGCAGGGGCGCGAGAGACCCAGTACTTC CASSYSGWAGARETQYF